The 14 T cell receptor beta chains in this list originate from one sample, sequenced in a study of blood T cell repertoires in COVID-19. Only in-frame clones appear in the TCRdb table, and some are missing; sequencing was by immunoSEQ multiplex PCR. The sample shows roughly 66,000 clones, 70% to 85% of them seen only once. Sequenced material: peripheral blood. Receptor source: a man aged 55-75 years with acute or convalescent COVID-19.

The table lists this clone with a count of one. This chain connects TRBV12-3 or TRBV12-4 to TRBJ1-2; no clear D gene. The CDR3 has 13 amino acids. V dropped 2 bases and J dropped 7 bases, with 11 bases sitting between them. CDR3 loop: CASSLREIRGYTF. In DNA, the CDR3 is TGTGCCAGCAGTTTACGAGAAATTCGTGGCTACACCTTC.

This chain uses TRBV5-6 with TRBJ1-2; 8 nucleotides align to TRBD1. This CDR3 has 15 residues. V lost 2 bases and J lost 2; bases outside the gene matches: 5. CDR1 and CDR2 from the germline V gene are SGHDT and YYEEEE. This chain's CDR3 is CASSFESGGNYGYTF. The CDR3, as DNA: TGTGCCAGCAGCTTCGAATCAGGGGGCAACTATGGCTACACCTTC.

This clone has just one count. The chain carries TRBV5-4 and TRBJ1-3, with a possible D match to TRBD1 (6 bases). CDR3 length: 17 residues. Germline V gene sequence: CDR1 SGHNT, CDR2 YYREEE (reference sequence). V lost 4 bases to trimming and J lost 0 bases, with 17 bases between them. As DNA, the CDR3 is TGTGCCAGCAGCGCCCACCCCGGACAGTTCTCTGGAAACACCATATATTTT. Translated: CASSAHPGQFSGNTIYF.

The chain couples TRBV12-3 or TRBV12-4 to TRBJ1-1; unclear D gene. The CDR3 is made up of 13 amino acids. The V and J ends lost 7 bases and 4 bases respectively, with 13 bases between them. The CDR3 coding sequence is TGTGCCAGCACCCCTCGGGGAGGCACTGAAGCTTTCTTT. Its translation: CASTPRGGTEAFF.

This chain links TRBV7-8 with TRBJ1-2, with D tentatively TRBD1 (6 bases). Germline CDR1 is SGHVS and CDR2 is FQNEAQ. V lost 5 bases and J 7 bases, leaving 8 bases between the germline ends. The CDR3 is made up of 11 amino acids. The CDR3 sequence: CASSPRGGYTF. The CDR3 DNA sequence: TGTGCCAGCAGCCCCAGGGGTGGCTACACCTTC.

The chain employs TRBV7-9 and TRBJ2-5; D gene ambiguous. V gave up 1 base and J gave up 7 bases, with 7 bases separating them. CDR1 and CDR2 (germline): SEHNR, FQNEAQ (reference sequence). The CDR3 length is 12 residues. The CDR3 here is CASSLDSWTQYF. The CDR3 DNA reads TGTGCCAGCAGCTTAGACTCTTGGACCCAGTACTTC.

This chain joins TRBV2 and TRBJ2-5; TRBD2 aligns across 12 bases. Germline V gene sequence: CDR1 SNHLY, CDR2 FYNNEI. The CDR3 has 16 residues. With V trimmed by 6 bases and J by 0 bases, 5 bases remained unmatched. The CDR3 region is CASSVRLAGDQETQYF. Written as DNA, the CDR3 is TGTGCCAGCAGCGTTCGACTAGCGGGGGACCAAGAGACCCAGTACTTC.

The chain recombines TRBV5-8 with TRBJ2-1, with D unresolved. The CDR3 is 16 residues long. Germline CDR1 is SGHTS and CDR2 is YDEGEE. V lost 4 bases, J lost 0 bases, and 14 bases lay in between. The CDR3 DNA reads TGTGCCAGCAGCCGTGACCCATGGAGCTCCTACAATGAGCAGTTCTTC. Amino acids: CASSRDPWSSYNEQFF.

The chain combines TRBV5-1 with TRBJ1-4, with 7 bases matching TRBD1. Germline V CDR1 and CDR2: SGHRS, YFSETQ. The CDR3 totals 17 residues. The trim removed 3 bases at V and 0 bases at J, leaving 8 bases unmatched. The CDR3 DNA follows: TGCGCCAGCAGCTCGGGAACAGGGGTTGCAACTAATGAAAAACTGTTTTTT. This translates into CASSSGTGVATNEKLFF. The full variable domain, rest sourced from reference TRBV5-1 and TRBJ1-4, is KAGVTQTPRYLIKTRGQQVTLSCSPISGHRSVSWYQQTPGQGLQFLFEYFSETQRNKGNFPGRFSGRQFSNSRSEMNVSTLELGDSALYLCASSSGTGVATNEKLFFGSGTQLSVL.

The V call is TRBV7-8, the J call TRBJ1-3; TRBD1 agrees at 8 bases. Germline V lookup: CDR1 SGHVS, CDR2 FQNEAQ. Trimming removed 5 bases from V and 3 bases from J; junction bases left unmatched: 6. The CDR3 covers 15 residues. The CDR3 loop reads CASSVDRASGNTIYF. CDR3 nucleotide sequence: TGTGCCAGCAGCGTGGACAGGGCGAGTGGAAACACCATATATTTT.

This clone was detected a few times. The chain has TRBV18 and TRBJ2-7; D ambiguous. Germline CDR1 reads KGHSH; CDR2 reads LQKENI. The CDR3 is made up of 14 amino acids. V dropped 2 bases and J dropped 0 bases, with 8 bases sitting between them. The CDR3 DNA reads TGTGCCAGCTCACCATCCCTAACCTCCTACGAGCAGTACTTC. It yields the protein CASSPSLTSYEQYF.

This chain joins TRBV11-3 and TRBJ2-1; no clear D gene. The V end was cut by 0 bases, the J end by 2 bases, with 14 bases between. Per the germline V gene, CDR1 is SGHNT and CDR2 is YENEEA. The CDR3 sequence is 17 residues long. Here the CDR3 reads CASSLDSTLPTYNEQFF. Here the CDR3 DNA reads TGTGCCAGCAGCTTAGATTCGACTCTACCCACCTACAATGAGCAGTTCTTC.

The chain combines TRBV14 with TRBJ1-1; no firm D call. The V end was cut by 1 base, the J end by 0 bases, with 9 bases between. CDR3 length: 15 residues. Germline V CDR1 and CDR2: SGHDN, FVKESK. The CDR3 sequence: CASSQGLGLNTEAFF. The DNA for the CDR3 is TGTGCCAGCAGCCAAGGACTGGGTTTGAACACTGAAGCTTTCTTT.

This rearrangement joins TRBV7-2 to TRBJ2-7; 7 nucleotides align to TRBD1. In germline, CDR1 is SGHTA, CDR2 FQGNSA. V was clipped by 0 bases and J by 7 bases; unmatched bases: 3. This CDR3 has 13 residues. This CDR3 reads CASSLATGWEQYV. CDR3 bases: TGTGCCAGCAGCTTAGCGACAGGGTGGGAGCAGTACGTC.